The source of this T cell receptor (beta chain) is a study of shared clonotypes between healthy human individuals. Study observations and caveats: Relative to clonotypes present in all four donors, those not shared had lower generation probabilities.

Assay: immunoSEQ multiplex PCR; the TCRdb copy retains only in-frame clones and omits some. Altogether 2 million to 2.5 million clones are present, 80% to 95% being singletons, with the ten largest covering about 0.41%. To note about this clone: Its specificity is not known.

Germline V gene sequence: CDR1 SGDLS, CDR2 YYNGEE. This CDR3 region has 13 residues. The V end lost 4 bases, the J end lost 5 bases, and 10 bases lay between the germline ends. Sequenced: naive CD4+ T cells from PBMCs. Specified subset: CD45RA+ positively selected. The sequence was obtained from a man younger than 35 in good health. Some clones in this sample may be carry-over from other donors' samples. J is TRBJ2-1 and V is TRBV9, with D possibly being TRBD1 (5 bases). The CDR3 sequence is CASSTRRDNEQFF. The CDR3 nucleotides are TGTGCCAGCAGCACCCGCAGGGACAATGAGCAGTTCTTC.